This entry lists 7 T cell receptor beta chains sequenced from one sample in a study of T cell responses to AZD1222 COVID-19 vaccine. Clones were read by immunoSEQ multiplex PCR, and TCRdb kept only the in-frame ones, dropping some. The data contain over 150,000 clones, 90% to 95% of them singletons. The source was peripheral blood, collected 28 days after the second dose of the MenACWY control vaccine. These receptors all come from an adult who received the MenACWY meningococcal vaccine as a control.

The rearrangement links TRBV5-1 to TRBJ2-7; TRBD1 agrees at 11 bases. This CDR3 is built from 14 residues. CDR1 is SGHRS, CDR2 YFSETQ, per germline. V dropped 4 bases and J dropped 2; count of bases not matched to a gene: 2. This CDR3 is CASSGGQGAYEQYF. The CDR3, as DNA: TGCGCCAGCAGCGGGGGACAGGGGGCCTACGAGCAGTACTTC.

V is TRBV5-3 and J is TRBJ1-5; 7 nucleotides align to TRBD1. TRBV5-3 is treated as an ORF (open reading frame) with a function not yet certain. With 4 bases clipped from V and 2 bases from J, the junction kept 9 bases outside the gene matches. The CDR3 covers 16 residues. The DNA of the CDR3 is TGTGCCAGAAGCGTAGGATACAGGGGAGGCAATCAGCCCCAGCATTTT. Translation: CARSVGYRGGNQPQHF.

The CDR3 nucleotides read TGTGCCAGCAGCGTAGCGGTAGGAGGGCAGGGGATCTACGAGCAGTACTTC. This translates into CASSVAVGGQGIYEQYF. The V gene is TRBV9, the J gene TRBJ2-7, with D perhaps TRBD1 or TRBD2 (6 bases each). The CDR3 runs 17 residues. Trimming pared 0 bases from V and 3 bases from J, leaving 19 bases between. Germline CDR1 and CDR2: SGDLS and YYNGEE.

This chain uses TRBV24-1 with TRBJ2-1, with D perhaps matching TRBD2 (7 bases). Germline CDR1 reads KGHDR; CDR2 reads SFDVKD. Trimming removed 3 bases at V and 6 bases at J, with 8 bases between. The length of the CDR3 is 13 residues. The CDR3 loop reads CATSDGGANEQFF. The CDR3, as DNA: TGTGCCACCAGTGATGGGGGGGCCAATGAGCAGTTCTTC.

The chain has TRBV3-1 (or the pseudogene TRBV3-2) and TRBJ2-3; possibly TRBD1 or TRBD2 for D (6 bases each). The CDR3 extends over 16 amino acids. The germline V gene encodes CDR1 LGHDT and CDR2 YNNKEL (reference sequence). Trimming removed 1 base at V and 5 bases at J, with 16 bases between. The CDR3 nucleotides are TGTGCCAGCAGCCAAGCTTTGGGGGGCCCTGGAGATACGCAGTATTTT. It specifies CASSQALGGPGDTQYF.

The chain is built from TRBV20-1 and TRBJ2-4; 14 bases map to TRBD2. CDR1 is DFQATT and CDR2 is SNEGSKA in the germline V gene (reference sequence). This CDR3 spans 18 amino acids. Losses at the gene ends were 5 bases for V and 0 bases for J; bases not matched to a gene: 9. CDR3 residues: CSAGGLAGGLLAKNIQYF. DNA for the CDR3: TGCAGTGCTGGTGGACTAGCGGGGGGTCTATTAGCCAAAAACATTCAGTACTTC.

This rearrangement joins TRBV12-5 to TRBJ1-1, with D unclear. CDR3 length equals 11 residues. CDR1 and CDR2 from the germline V gene are LGHNT and FRNRAP. V was clipped by 8 bases and J by 4 bases, with 8 bases between them. The CDR3 nucleotides read TGTGCTAGTCGGCTTTCCACTGAAGCTTTCTTT. Its protein is CASRLSTEAFF.